The entry that follows covers one TCR beta chain sequence. From germline, CDR1 is SGHAT and CDR2 FQNNGV. The V end was cut by 0 bases, the J end by 7 bases, with 8 bases between. The CDR3 covers 13 residues. Time point defined: baseline pretreatment blood. As for treatment: 15 Gy SBRT to primary tumor, nephrectomy 4 weeks later. Radiation-treated patients gave blood at baseline, week 2 and week 4. This specimen belongs to a study of radiation and T cells in renal cell carcinoma. Libraries were prepared by immunoSEQ multiplex PCR; TCRdb keeps only in-frame clonotypes and omits some of them. The sample records roughly 100,000 clones, about four fifths being singletons.

Sequenced here: blood, sampled from a patient whose treatment included radiotherapy and nephrectomy. This receptor was taken from a man aged 55 to 69 with renal cell carcinoma. The chain has TRBV11-2 and TRBJ2-3, with D tentatively TRBD1 (6 bases). The DNA of the CDR3 is TGTGCCAGCAGCTTAGACCGGGACAATACGCAGTATTTT. Encoded protein: CASSLDRDNTQYF. The complete variable domain, with remaining parts taken from reference TRBV11-2 and TRBJ2-3, reads EAGVAQSPRYKIIEKRQSVAFWCNPISGHATLYWYQQILGQGPKLLIQFQNNGVVDDSQLPKDRFSAERLKGVDSTLKIQPAKLEDSAVYLCASSLDRDNTQYFGPGTRLTVL.